What follows describes a single T cell receptor (beta chain). The entry originates in a study of PD-1 blockade in classical Hodgkin lymphoma. Sequencing was performed with immunoSEQ multiplex PCR; in TCRdb, only in-frame clones are kept and a portion is missing. Of 20,000 to 30,000 clones in the sample, about 70% are singletons; the top ten hold more than 3%. In every patient, relapse followed autologous stem cell transplantation, while exposure to brentuximab vedotin differed. The CDR3 length is 14 residues. CDR1 and CDR2 from the germline V gene are SGHNT and YYREEE (reference sequence). V lost 5 bases and J lost 2, with 13 bases in between.

The chain combines TRBV5-4 with TRBJ1-2, with D maybe TRBD1 (6 bases). The receptor was derived from a human donor with classical Hodgkin lymphoma. Material: peripheral blood mononuclear cells (PBMCs), obtained at baseline. The CDR3 loop is CASSQTGGNYGYTF. The CDR3 bases are TGTGCCAGCAGTCAGACAGGAGGAAACTATGGCTACACCTTC.